Reported below is one T cell receptor beta chain. Its antigen is not identified. TCRdb reprocessed the reads via MiXCR and lists one record per CDR3 protein. The table has around 740,000 distinct CDR3 sequences, roughly a third seen once; the top ten hold about 2.8%. This record belongs to a study of T cell repertoires in cytomegalovirus infection. The overall study: Indications came from public TCR beta signatures; they pointed to CMV infection and to a matching HLA type.

V was pared by 0 bases and J by 1 base, with 9 bases between. This CDR3 is 16 amino acids long. CDR1 and CDR2 (germline): ENHRY, SYGVKD. General study points: People with CMV and the relevant HLA were identified by cumulative public TCR beta family frequency. Clonotypes of TCR beta that were HLA-C-restricted and CMV-specific dominated the ex vivo response.

This receptor was taken from a human donor in good health (CMV status not recorded). Some clones in this sample may be carry-over from other donors' samples. Material: PBMCs. V usage is TRBV10-3 and J usage is TRBJ2-2; possibly TRBD1 for D (6 bases). The CDR3 DNA reads as TGTGCCATCAGTGAGTCAGGACAGCTGAACACCGGGGAGCTGTTTTTT. Amino acid sequence: CAISESGQLNTGELFF.